This is a list of T cell receptor beta chains from one sample in a study of technical replicates of blood from a handful of donors. Measured with immunoSEQ multiplex PCR; TCRdb has only the in-frame clones, and not every one. The table has tens of thousands of clones, approximately 96% seen once; the top ten hold 0.37%. The specimen sequenced was T cells isolated from PBMCs. The receptors originated from a human donor in good health. Each CDR3 is given with its conserved first and last residue. D genes are given only for firm matches. Part of the rows lack a size; the others show once, few, many or a class for expanded clones.

>TRBV28|once|TRBJ1-2|NA
CASSLPGGPYGYTF
TGTGCCAGCAGTTTACCCGGGGGGCCCTATGGCTACACCTTC
>TRBV11-2|once|TRBJ2-3|NA
CASQQALTTDTQYF
TGTGCCAGCCAACAGGCGCTTACCACAGATACGCAGTATTTT
>TRBV9|NA|TRBJ2-7|TRBD2
CASSVALAGDYEQYF
TGTGCCAGCAGCGTAGCCCTAGCGGGGGACTACGAGCAGTACTTC
>TRBV28|once|TRBJ2-7|TRBD2
CASSPGTSGIAYEQYF
TGTGCCAGCAGTCCCGGGACTAGCGGGATCGCCTACGAGCAGTACTTC
>TRBV7-8|NA|TRBJ2-1|TRBD2
CASSGISGFPPNEQFF
TGTGCCAGCAGCGGAATTAGCGGGTTCCCCCCCAATGAGCAGTTCTTC
>TRBV27|NA|TRBJ2-1|TRBD2
CASSPLAGAVNEQFF
TGTGCCAGCAGCCCACTAGCGGGAGCCGTCAATGAGCAGTTCTTC
>TRBV6-5|NA|TRBJ1-3|NA
CASSYKGRGGNTIYF
TGTGCCAGCAGTTATAAGGGGCGCGGTGGAAACACCATATATTTT
>TRBV18|once|TRBJ2-7|NA
CASSPPGYEQYF
TGTGCCAGCTCACCTCCGGGCTACGAGCAGTACTTC
>TRBV11-3|NA|TRBJ1-2|TRBD1
CASAVQGSYGYTF
TGTGCCAGCGCAGTACAGGGGAGTTATGGCTACACCTTC
>TRBV11-3|once|TRBJ2-7|TRBD1
CASRQGQGAHEQYF
TGTGCCAGCAGGCAAGGACAGGGAGCCCACGAGCAGTACTTC
>TRBV6-1|once|TRBJ2-7|NA
CASSGIWGLVGEQYF
TGTGCCAGCAGTGGAATATGGGGGCTGGTGGGCGAGCAGTACTTC
>TRBV9|NA|TRBJ2-7|NA
CASSEGVTNEQYF
TGTGCCAGCAGCGAGGGGGTTACCAACGAGCAGTACTTC
>TRBV4-1|NA|TRBJ2-1|TRBD2
CASSQDRTSASPYNEQFF
TGCGCCAGCAGCCAAGATAGGACTAGCGCCAGTCCCTACAATGAGCAGTTCTTC
>TRBV21-1|NA|TRBJ2-5|NA
CASSKGQGQEQGDERETQYF
TGTGCCAGCAGCAAAGGCCAGGGGCAAGAACAGGGGGACGAGAGAGAGACCCAGTACTTC
>TRBV29-1|NA|TRBJ1-1|TRBD1
CSVRQGFGTEAFF
TGCAGCGTACGACAGGGTTTTGGCACTGAAGCTTTCTTT
>TRBV5-5|NA|TRBJ1-3|TRBD1
CASSLNRDRTSGNTIYF
TGTGCCAGCAGCTTAAATCGGGACAGGACTTCTGGAAACACCATATATTTT
>TRBV27|NA|TRBJ1-5|TRBD1
CASSSTGFSNQPQHF
TGTGCCAGCAGCTCGACAGGGTTTAGCAATCAGCCCCAGCATTTT
>TRBV28|NA|TRBJ2-7|NA
CASAEGGEGSEQYF
TGTGCCAGCGCAGAAGGAGGGGAAGGTAGCGAGCAGTACTTC
>TRBV7-8|NA|TRBJ1-5|NA
CASSLVDQPQHF
TGTGCCAGCAGCTTAGTAGATCAGCCCCAGCATTTT
>TRBV30|NA|TRBJ2-2|NA
CAWSGGRNTGELFF
TGTGCCTGGAGTGGAGGGAGGAACACCGGGGAGCTGTTTTTT
>TRBV6-5|NA|TRBJ1-1|NA
CASSPIRVDTEAFF
TGTGCCAGCAGCCCTATTCGAGTCGACACTGAAGCTTTCTTT
>TRBV7-9|NA|TRBJ1-2|NA
CASSSQNRGYGYTF
TGTGCCAGCAGCAGCCAGAATCGGGGCTATGGCTACACCTTC
>TRBV27|NA|TRBJ2-7|NA
CASSPSLGAQSYEQYF
TGTGCCAGCAGTCCCTCTTTAGGGGCGCAGTCCTACGAGCAGTACTTC
>TRBV5-1|NA|TRBJ2-2|TRBD1
CASSSRTGTNTGELFF
TGCGCCAGCAGCTCGAGGACAGGGACGAACACCGGGGAGCTGTTTTTT
>TRBV2|NA|TRBJ1-2|NA
CASSHPTGYTF
TGTGCCAGCAGCCACCCCACTGGTTACACCTTC
>TRBV7-9|NA|TRBJ2-7|TRBD2
CASSPWTSGSYEQYF
TGTGCCAGCAGCCCGTGGACTAGCGGGAGTTACGAGCAGTACTTC
>TRBV30|NA|TRBJ1-2|NA
CAWSQTGAYGYTF
TGTGCCTGGAGTCAGACAGGCGCCTATGGCTACACCTTC
>TRBV5-1|NA|TRBJ2-7|TRBD2
CASSDALAGGPREQYF
TGCGCCAGCAGCGACGCTCTAGCGGGAGGGCCGAGGGAGCAGTACTTC
>TRBV4-2|NA|TRBJ1-2|NA
CASSHPGYRRDNYGYTF
TGTGCCAGCAGCCACCCAGGGTACCGTAGAGATAACTATGGCTACACCTTC
>TRBV6-6|once|TRBJ2-1|NA
CASSPLRERLNNEQFF
TGTGCCAGCAGTCCCCTCCGGGAGAGGTTGAACAATGAGCAGTTCTTC
>TRBV5-6|NA|TRBJ2-3|TRBD1
CASSAGTGYSTDTQYF
TGTGCCAGCAGCGCAGGGACAGGGTATAGCACAGATACGCAGTATTTT
>TRBV6-1|NA|TRBJ2-7|TRBD1
CASSHLGTGALEQYF
TGTGCCAGCAGTCACCTCGGGACAGGGGCCCTCGAGCAGTACTTC
>TRBV30|NA|TRBJ2-6|TRBD2
CAWSEGVYILAVVSSSGANVLTF
TGTGCCTGGAGTGAAGGGGTATACATACTAGCGGTGGTCTCTAGCTCTGGGGCCAACGTCCTGACTTTC
>TRBV11-2|NA|TRBJ2-3|NA
CASSYYTDTQYF
TGTGCCAGCAGCTACTACACAGATACGCAGTATTTT
>TRBV6-5|once|TRBJ2-7|NA
CASSPTFFGSEQYF
TGTGCCAGCAGTCCAACCTTTTTCGGGTCCGAGCAGTACTTC
>TRBV7-3|NA|TRBJ2-5|NA
CASSPGSQETQYF
TGTGCCAGCAGCCCGGGGAGCCAAGAGACCCAGTACTTC
>TRBV4-3|few|TRBJ2-3|TRBD2
CASSQDTPDSGISDTQYF
TGCGCCAGCAGCCAAGATACCCCGGATAGCGGGATTTCAGATACGCAGTATTTT
>TRBV11-2|NA|TRBJ2-7|TRBD1
CASSSPSQAGGTYEQYF
TGTGCCAGCAGCTCCCCCTCTCAGGCAGGGGGAACCTACGAGCAGTACTTC
>TRBV28|NA|TRBJ1-1|NA
CASSRSGNTEAFF
TGTGCCAGCAGTCGCTCAGGAAACACTGAAGCTTTCTTT
>TRBV6-5|NA|TRBJ1-1|NA
CASGRGVGTEAFF
TGTGCCAGTGGGAGGGGCGTCGGCACTGAAGCTTTCTTT
>TRBV6-6|once|TRBJ1-2|NA
CASSFTIGGEYYGYTF
TGTGCCAGCAGTTTTACGATCGGGGGGGAATACTATGGCTACACCTTC
>TRBV7-9|NA|TRBJ2-7|TRBD1
CASSSRDRDEQYF
TGTGCCAGCAGCTCACGGGACAGGGACGAGCAGTACTTC
>TRBV6-1|NA|TRBJ2-7|NA
CASSATQTYEQYF
TGTGCCAGCAGTGCCACTCAAACCTACGAGCAGTACTTC
>TRBV29-1|once|TRBJ2-6|NA
CSVEWAGAGANVLTF
TGCAGCGTTGAATGGGCAGGGGCTGGGGCCAACGTCCTGACTTTC
>TRBV6-5|NA|TRBJ2-3|TRBD1
CASSYSWDRGRDTQYF
TGTGCCAGCAGTTACTCCTGGGACAGGGGGCGGGATACGCAGTATTTT
>TRBV18|NA|TRBJ2-2|TRBD1
CASSRTGLSINTGELFF
TGTGCCAGCTCACGGACAGGGCTTTCTATAAACACCGGGGAGCTGTTTTTT
>TRBV9|once|TRBJ2-1|NA
CASSFAGVNEQFF
TGTGCCAGCAGCTTCGCAGGGGTCAATGAGCAGTTCTTC
>TRBV19|NA|TRBJ2-3|TRBD2
CASSPQEEREYTDTQYF
TGTGCCAGTAGTCCGCAGGAGGAGCGGGAGTACACAGATACGCAGTATTTT
>TRBV28|NA|TRBJ1-5|TRBD1
CASRGQNQPQHF
TGTGCCAGCAGGGGACAGAATCAGCCCCAGCATTTT
>TRBV4-3|NA|TRBJ1-2|TRBD1
CASSPTGSNYGYTF
TGCGCCAGCAGCCCGACAGGGTCTAACTATGGCTACACCTTC
>TRBV10-3|NA|TRBJ2-7|NA
CAISESTAYEQYF
TGTGCCATCAGTGAGTCCACAGCCTACGAGCAGTACTTC
>TRBV2|once|TRBJ1-4|NA
CASSPGNRAPNNEKLFF
TGTGCCAGCAGTCCGGGAAACAGGGCCCCTAATAATGAAAAACTGTTTTTT
>TRBV30|NA|TRBJ2-3|NA
CAWMRSESTDTQYF
TGTGCCTGGATGCGTAGCGAGAGCACAGATACGCAGTATTTT
>TRBV4-3|NA|TRBJ2-1|NA
CASSQDTSGSYNEQFF
TGCGCCAGCAGCCAAGATACCAGCGGCTCCTACAATGAGCAGTTCTTC